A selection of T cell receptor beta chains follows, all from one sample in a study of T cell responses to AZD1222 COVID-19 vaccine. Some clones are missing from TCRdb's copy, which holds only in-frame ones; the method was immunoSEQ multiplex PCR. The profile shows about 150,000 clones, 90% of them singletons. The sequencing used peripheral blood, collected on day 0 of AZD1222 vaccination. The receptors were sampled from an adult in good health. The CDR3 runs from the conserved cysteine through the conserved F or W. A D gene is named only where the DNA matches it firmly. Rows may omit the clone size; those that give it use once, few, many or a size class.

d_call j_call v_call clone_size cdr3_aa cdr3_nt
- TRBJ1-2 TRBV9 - CASSVEWGNYGYTF TGTGCCAGCAGCGTAGAGTGGGGTAACTATGGCTACACCTTC
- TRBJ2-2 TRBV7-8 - CASSGKLGSGELFF TGTGCCAGCAGCGGGAAACTAGGTTCCGGGGAGCTGTTTTTT
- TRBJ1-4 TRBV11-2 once CASSLGGAWELFF TGTGCCAGCAGCTTAGGGGGGGCTTGGGAACTGTTTTTT
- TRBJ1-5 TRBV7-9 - CASSAGGGWNQPQHF TGTGCCAGCAGCGCCGGGGGCGGATGGAATCAGCCCCAGCATTTT
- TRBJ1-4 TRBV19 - CASSTRQATNEKLFF TGTGCCAGTAGTACGAGACAGGCAACTAATGAAAAACTGTTTTTT
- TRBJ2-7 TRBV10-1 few CASSEGHGGGEQYF TGCGCCAGCAGTGAGGGACATGGCGGCGGGGAGCAGTACTTC
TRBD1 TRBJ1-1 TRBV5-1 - CASSSRQGGLNTEAFF TGCGCCAGCAGCTCCAGACAGGGGGGATTGAACACTGAAGCTTTCTTT
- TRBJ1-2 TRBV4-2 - CASSQDKGTPYTF TGTGCCAGCAGCCAAGATAAAGGGACCCCGTACACCTTC
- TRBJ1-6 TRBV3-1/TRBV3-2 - CASSQDRGRTYFRIWNSPLHF TGTGCCAGCAGCCAAGACAGGGGTAGGACTTACTTTAGGATTTGGAATTCACCCCTCCACTTT
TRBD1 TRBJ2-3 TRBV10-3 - CATNPGRDNRGWGTQYF TGTGCCACGAATCCCGGCAGGGATAACAGGGGTTGGGGTACGCAGTATTTT
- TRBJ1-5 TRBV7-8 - CASRPDSLSNQPQHF TGTGCCAGCAGGCCGGACAGTCTTAGCAATCAGCCCCAGCATTTT
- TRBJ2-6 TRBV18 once CASSLQGSGANVLTF TGTGCCAGCTCTTTACAGGGTTCTGGGGCCAACGTCCTGACTTTC
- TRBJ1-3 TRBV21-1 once CASSKWEGNTIYF TGTGCCAGCAGCAAATGGGAGGGAAACACCATATATTTT
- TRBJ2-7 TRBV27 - CASSPRLLYEQYF TGTGCCAGCAGTCCCCGACTTCTATACGAGCAGTACTTC
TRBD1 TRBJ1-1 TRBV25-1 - CASSEFGGGQDTEAFF TGTGCCAGCAGTGAATTCGGAGGGGGCCAGGACACTGAAGCTTTCTTT
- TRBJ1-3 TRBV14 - CASSQGIYSGNTIYF TGTGCCAGCAGCCAAGGAATTTACTCTGGAAACACCATATATTTT
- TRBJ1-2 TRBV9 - CASSAAGQNYGYTF TGTGCCAGCAGCGCGGCGGGACAAAACTATGGCTACACCTTC
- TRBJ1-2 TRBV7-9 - CASSTPLGGPVNYGYTF TGTGCCAGCAGCACCCCCTTGGGGGGCCCTGTCAACTATGGCTACACCTTC
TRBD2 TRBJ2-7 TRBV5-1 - CASFNRITSGVYEQYF TGCGCCAGCTTTAATCGGATTACTAGCGGGGTCTACGAGCAGTACTTC
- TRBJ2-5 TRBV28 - CAGGRESETQYF TGTGCCGGCGGACGGGAATCCGAGACCCAGTACTTC
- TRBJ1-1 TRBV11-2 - CASSLDTRLNTEAFF TGTGCCAGCAGCTTAGACACCCGCCTGAACACTGAAGCTTTCTTT
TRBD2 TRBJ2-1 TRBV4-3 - CASSQDLRVSGSGGEQFF TGCGCCAGCAGCCAAGATCTACGGGTTAGCGGGAGTGGGGGTGAGCAGTTCTTC
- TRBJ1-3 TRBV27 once CASSVDSESSGNTIYF TGTGCCAGCAGTGTTGACAGCGAGAGCTCTGGAAACACCATATATTTT
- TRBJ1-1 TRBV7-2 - CASSLEAGYGYTEAFF TGTGCCAGCAGCTTAGAGGCAGGGTATGGGTACACTGAAGCTTTCTTT
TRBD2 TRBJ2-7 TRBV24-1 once CATSTLTSGSYEQYF TGTGCCACCAGCACCCTGACTAGCGGGAGCTACGAGCAGTACTTC
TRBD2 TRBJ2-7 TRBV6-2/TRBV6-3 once CASSQTLAEGSYEQYF TGTGCCAGCAGTCAAACCCTAGCGGAGGGCTCCTACGAGCAGTACTTC
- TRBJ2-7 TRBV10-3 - CAISESNSGYEQYF TGTGCCATCAGTGAGAGCAACTCAGGTTACGAGCAGTACTTC
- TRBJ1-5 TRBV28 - CASSSQGGGNQPQHF TGTGCCAGCAGTTCGCAGGGCGGAGGCAATCAGCCCCAGCATTTT
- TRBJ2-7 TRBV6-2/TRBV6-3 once CASSYSPGSGSYEQYF TGTGCCAGCAGTTACTCCCCCGGGAGTGGCTCCTACGAGCAGTACTTC
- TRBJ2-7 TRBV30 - CAWSPWTTRYEQYF TGTGCCTGGAGCCCTTGGACAACCAGGTACGAGCAGTACTTC
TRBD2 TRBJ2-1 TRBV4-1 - CASSPRDYYNEQFF TGCGCCAGCAGCCCCCGGGACTACTACAATGAGCAGTTCTTC
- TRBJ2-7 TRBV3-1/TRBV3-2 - CASSQSGGPYEQYF TGTGCCAGCAGCCAATCCGGGGGGCCCTACGAGCAGTACTTC
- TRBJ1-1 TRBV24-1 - CASRKGNTEAFF TGTGCCAGCCGAAAAGGGAACACTGAAGCTTTCTTT
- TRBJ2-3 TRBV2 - CASSESRTDTQYF TGTGCCAGCAGTGAGAGTAGGACAGATACGCAGTATTTT
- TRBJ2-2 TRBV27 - CASSLRQGRGGELFF TGTGCCAGCAGTTTACGTCAGGGCCGGGGCGGGGAGCTGTTTTTT
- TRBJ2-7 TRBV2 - CASSEAAFEQYF TGTGCCAGCAGTGAAGCGGCGTTCGAGCAGTACTTC
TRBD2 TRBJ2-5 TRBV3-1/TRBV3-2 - CASIGLDYPQETQYF TGTGCCAGCATAGGACTAGATTACCCCCAAGAGACCCAGTACTTC
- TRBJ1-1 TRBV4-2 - CASSQRATATSEAFF TGTGCCAGCAGCCAAAGGGCAACAGCTACCTCTGAAGCTTTCTTT
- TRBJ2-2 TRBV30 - CAWSLHGSELFF TGTGCCTGGAGCCTCCACGGGTCTGAGCTGTTTTTT
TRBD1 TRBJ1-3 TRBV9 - CASSVEGQGLNTIYF TGTGCCAGCAGCGTAGAGGGACAGGGGCTGAACACCATATATTTT
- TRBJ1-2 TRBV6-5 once CASSFQGFSNYGYTF TGTGCCAGCAGTTTCCAGGGATTTTCAAACTATGGCTACACCTTC
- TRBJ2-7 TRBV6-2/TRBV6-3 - CASSYGGRIRGYEQYF TGTGCCAGCAGTTACGGGGGTCGTATCAGGGGTTACGAGCAGTACTTC
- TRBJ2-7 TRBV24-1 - CATSGAQPYEQYF TGTGCCACCAGTGGGGCCCAGCCCTACGAGCAGTACTTC
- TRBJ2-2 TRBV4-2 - CASSQGSGKETGELFF TGTGCCAGCAGCCAAGGTAGTGGGAAGGAGACCGGGGAGCTGTTTTTT
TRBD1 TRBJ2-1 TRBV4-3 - CASSPEDRAYNEQFF TGCGCCAGCAGCCCGGAAGACAGGGCTTACAATGAGCAGTTCTTC
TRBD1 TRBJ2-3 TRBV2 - CASSEPMDRGDTQYF TGTGCCAGCAGTGAACCCATGGACAGGGGAGATACGCAGTATTTT
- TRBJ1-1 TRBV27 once CASSTRQRLNTEAFF TGTGCCAGCAGTACCAGACAGAGGTTGAACACTGAAGCTTTCTTT
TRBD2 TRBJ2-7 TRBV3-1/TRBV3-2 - CASSRQLTSGPYEQYF TGTGCCAGCAGCCGACAACTAACTAGCGGGCCCTACGAGCAGTACTTC
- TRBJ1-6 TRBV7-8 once CASSLDWVFGNSPLHF TGTGCCAGCAGCCTAGATTGGGTGTTCGGAAATTCACCCCTCCACTTT
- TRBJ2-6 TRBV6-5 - CASSGAGAGANVLTF TGTGCCAGCAGCGGGGCAGGGGCCGGGGCCAACGTCCTGACTTTC